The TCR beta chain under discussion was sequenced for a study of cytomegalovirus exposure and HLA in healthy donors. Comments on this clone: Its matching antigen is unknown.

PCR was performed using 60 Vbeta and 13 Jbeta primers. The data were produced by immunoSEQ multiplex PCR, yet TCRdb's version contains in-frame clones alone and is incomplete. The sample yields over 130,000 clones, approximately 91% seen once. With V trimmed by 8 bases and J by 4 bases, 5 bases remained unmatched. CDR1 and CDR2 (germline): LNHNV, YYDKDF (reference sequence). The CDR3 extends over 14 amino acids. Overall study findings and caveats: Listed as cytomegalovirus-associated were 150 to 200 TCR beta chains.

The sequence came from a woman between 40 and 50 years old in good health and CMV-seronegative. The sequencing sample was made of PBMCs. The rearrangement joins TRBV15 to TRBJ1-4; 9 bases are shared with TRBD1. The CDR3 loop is CATLGTGRNEKLFF. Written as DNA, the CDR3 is TGTGCCACCTTGGGGACAGGGCGTAATGAAAAACTGTTTTTT. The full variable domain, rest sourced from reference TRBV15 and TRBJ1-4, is DAMVIQNPRYQVTQFGKPVTLSCSQTLNHNVMYWYQQKSSQAPKLLFHYYDKDFNNEADTPDNFQSRRPNTSFCFLDIRSPGLGDTAMYLCATLGTGRNEKLFFGSGTQLSVL.